A selection of T cell receptor beta chains follows, all from one sample in a study of T-cell reconstitution after alpha-beta-depleted transplantation in children. TCRdb re-called the PCR reads through MiXCR, storing one row per CDR3 protein. The sample lists approximately 1,000,000 distinct CDR3 sequences, less than 30% occurring once. The sequencing here drew on PBMCs, mostly from graft donor cells, taken 360 days after TCRalphabeta/CD19-depleted stem cell transplant. The origin of the receptors is a boy younger than two who had a stem cell transplant for SCID, so the T cells may come from the graft donor. Both conserved end residues are part of each CDR3.

v_gene	j_gene	CDR3aa
TRBV11-2	TRBJ1-3	CASSRAQGLLPGHTIYF
TRBV7-3	TRBJ2-2	CASSLKAAQGPGELFF
TRBV10-3	TRBJ2-5	CATLPTSSSETQYF
TRBV12-3/TRBV12-4	TRBJ2-3	CASSRAGTLRDTQYF
TRBV4-1	TRBJ1-1	CASSPQLITEAFF
TRBV18	TRBJ1-3	CASSPRLGDSGNTIYF
TRBV10-3	TRBJ2-7	CAIMEFAGFEQYF
TRBV28	TRBJ2-1	CASTPQGQRDNEQFF
TRBV7-6	TRBJ2-1	CASSPRGRGGPYNEQFF
TRBV7-2	TRBJ1-1	CASSPERGTEAFF
TRBV7-2	TRBJ2-5	CASSLIRVGETQYF
TRBV28	TRBJ2-3	CASSFVGRAFSTDTQYF
TRBV20-1	TRBJ1-5	CSASPGYSNQPQHF
TRBV5-1	TRBJ2-7	CASSLETEQYF
TRBV3-1	TRBJ2-1	CASSPQLAGGDLGNEQFF
TRBV20-1	TRBJ2-5	CSARDPAWRAQETQYF
TRBV18	TRBJ2-5	CASSPLSSYGNQETQYF